The TCR beta chain described here comes from a study of T-cell memory formation after mild COVID-19 (dated by TCRdb to about 2021). A note on the overall study: TCR sequence clusters from the two donors were found to be largely donor specific. Longitudinal TCRalpha and TCRbeta repertoire sequencing tracked T-cell clones expanding and contracting after mild COVID-19 in two donors. Two young, previously healthy adult volunteers made up the cohort, one male and one female. Study-level results and caveats: Clones that contracted from day 15 to 85 showed balanced CD4/CD8 phenotypes, whereas a second wave of clones that expanded from day 15 to 37 leaned towards CD4+. Contracting CD4+ clones were located mainly in the CM and EM memory subsets, whereas CD8+ clones were found to be enriched in EMRA. SARS-CoV-2 specificity of the second-wave clones peaking on day 37 was not confirmed. The study included only two mild cases, and larger cohorts that include severe cases with pre-infection samples were judged to be necessary. Some responding clones were detected in pre-infection memory, suggesting pre-existing cross-reactive memory T cells joined the SARS-CoV-2 response.

V loses 0 bases of germline sequence and J loses 1 base, and the interval between the two ends is 6 bases. The CDR3 measures 14 amino acids from cysteine to phenylalanine. Of the read, only the CDR3 DNA is kept; its 42 bases are in frame from base 1. According to the germline V gene, CDR1 reads SGHNT and CDR2 reads YENEEA. Instrument on record: Illumina NovaSeq 6000. Using 5'RACE with constant-segment primers, TCRalpha and TCRbeta cDNA libraries were constructed, with sample barcodes and unique molecular identifiers added in the process. Trizol reagent was used to extract RNA from every sample. Library amplification was performed in two PCR steps, and a second sample barcode and Illumina TruSeq adapters were introduced in the second step. Libraries were sequenced on an Illumina NovaSeq with 2 x 150 bp paired-end reads. The published analysis was carried out like this. The reads were demultiplexed and collapsed into UMI-guided consensus sequences using migec v1.2.7. With mixcr v2.1.11, UMI consensuses were aligned to TRA and TRB V and J templates and assembled into clonotypes. A clonotype was counted as expanded or contracted only if both edgeR and NoisET called the change significant, with noise models trained on biological replicates. For edgeR calls, the cutoffs were a false discovery rate-adjusted p below 0.01 and a log2 fold-change threshold of 1. As an exploratory analysis of dynamics, max-normalized trajectories of the 1000 most abundant clonotypes were examined with PCA combined with hierarchical clustering. The CD4 or CD8 phenotype of responding clones was assigned using the separately sequenced CD4+ and CD8+ repertoires. Clones were called with MiXCR by TCRdb after fastp trimmed the public reads at Q25, and only in-frame beta chains were retained. CDR3 protein duplicates are merged, each entry listing the most common genes and DNA. These V and J calls rely on TCRdb rather than the paper's analysis. For this sample the table gives hundreds of thousands of distinct CDR3 sequences, of which 28% were detected only once. The ten largest make up approximately 15% of the sample.

In regard to this clonotype: Its antigen target is currently unknown. Base quality data are lacking; no much larger clone is found one base away.

Ficoll-Paque density gradient centrifugation was used to isolate PBMCs. Recombination connected TRBV11-3 to TRBJ1-1, and perhaps TRBD1 as D gene, on 5 matching bases. This TCR was sampled from an adult woman who had mild COVID-19 (a few samples of this study predate the infection). The sample titles of this study are shuffled in the database, so cell type and time point are left out; the donor was told from shared clones. Sequencing used PBMCs or a T cell subset sorted from them (not recorded which). The CDR3 corresponds to CASSLEGPNTEAFF. In nucleotides, the sequence is TGTGCCAGCAGCTTAGAGGGGCCGAACACTGAAGCTTTCTTT.